These 17 T cell receptor beta chains were all obtained from the same sample, sequenced in a study of long-term antiretroviral therapy in people with HIV. Run at survey level, the immunoSEQ assay was version v3.0. Data came from immunoSEQ multiplex PCR; TCRdb stores just in-frame clones and leaves some out. Counted here are 25,000 to 30,000 clones, about 84% occurring once; the ten biggest clones make up 7.5% to 9%. The material sequenced was unsorted PBMCs, taken 4.8 years after starting antiretroviral therapy. These receptors were obtained from a middle-aged man with HIV.

The chain carries TRBV29-1 and TRBJ1-2, with TRBD1 identical over 10 bases. Germline V gives CDR1 SQVTM, CDR2 ANQGSEA. Germline trimming cut 7 bases from V and 7 bases from J; bases unmatched to any gene: 12. The CDR3 has 14 amino acids. CDR3 DNA sequence: TGCAGCGCCTTACCTGACAGGGGGCCGTTTGGCTACACCTTC. It is translated as CSALPDRGPFGYTF. Drawing the rest from reference TRBV29-1 and TRBJ1-2, the complete variable domain is SAVISQKPSRDICQRGTSLTIQCQVDSQVTMMFWYRQQPGQSLTLIATANQGSEATYESGFVIDKFPISRPNLTFSTLTVSNMSPEDSSIYLCSALPDRGPFGYTFGSGTRLTVV.

This clone was observed a handful of times. The chain employs TRBV15 and TRBJ1-6; D is uncertain. The germline V gene has CDR1 LNHNV and CDR2 YYDKDF (reference sequence). Trimming took 3 bases from V and 11 from J, leaving 8 bases between them. This CDR3 contains 12 residues. DNA for the CDR3: TGTGCCACCAGCAGGGGTGAGACACCCCTCCACTTT. Residues: CATSRGETPLHF.

V is TRBV9 and J is TRBJ1-3; weak D call: TRBD1 (6 bases). This CDR3 is built from 16 residues. V shed 3 bases and J shed 0 bases, with 13 bases lying between them. CDR1 and CDR2 from the germline V gene are SGDLS and YYNGEE. The CDR3: CASSARGGDSGNTIYF. The CDR3 region has the DNA TGTGCCAGCAGCGCGAGGGGGGGAGACTCTGGAAACACCATATATTTT.

This chain joins TRBV10-2 and TRBJ2-1, with 7 nucleotides matching TRBD2. There are 14 residues in the CDR3. Looked up from germline, CDR1 is WSHSY and CDR2 is SAAADI. Unmatched junction bases numbered 3, after V lost 3 bases and J lost 4 bases. CDR3 coding DNA: TGCGCCAGCAGTGATGCGGGAGCGTACAATGAGCAGTTCTTC. Translating gives CASSDAGAYNEQFF.

V usage is TRBV19 and J usage is TRBJ2-3, with D possibly being TRBD1 (6 bases). V was trimmed by 4 bases and J by 5 bases, leaving 16 bases between them. The CDR3 contains 15 residues. Germline assignment: CDR1 LNHDA and CDR2 SQIVND (reference sequence). CDR3 in amino acids: CASSNQDSWVDTQYF. CDR3 nucleotide sequence: TGTGCCAGTAGTAATCAGGACAGCTGGGTAGATACGCAGTATTTT.

The genes are TRBV4-3 and TRBJ2-1; 7 nucleotides agree with TRBD1. The CDR3 runs 12 residues. Losses at the gene ends were 3 bases for V and 13 bases for J; bases not matched to a gene: 6. Germline lookup yields CDR1 LGHNA and CDR2 YSLEER. The CDR3 sequence: CASSHERQGQFF. The CDR3 coding sequence is TGCGCCAGCAGCCACGAGAGACAGGGACAGTTCTTC.

The rearrangement joins TRBV29-1 to TRBJ1-2; 8 bases align to TRBD1. Germline V CDR1 and CDR2: SQVTM, ANQGSEA. CDR3 length equals 13 residues. V lost 7 bases and J lost 4; bases outside the gene matches: 8. CDR3: CSATIDRGYGYTF. The CDR3 DNA reads TGCAGCGCCACGATCGACAGGGGCTATGGCTACACCTTC.

This rearrangement joins TRBV28 to TRBJ1-1, with TRBD1 as a possible D gene (5 bases). The CDR3 is 15 amino acids. The ends were cut back, 7 bases at V and 4 bases at J, with 19 bases in the middle. Germline V CDR1 and CDR2: MDHEN, SYDVKM. The CDR3 coding sequence is TGTGCCAGCACCCGGGGTGCAGGGATGGGCACTGAAGCTTTCTTT. Protein product: CASTRGAGMGTEAFF.

By share, this clone counts as medium-sized. The V gene is TRBV6-5, the J gene TRBJ2-7; 7 positions match TRBD1. This CDR3 has 16 amino acids. CDR1 is MNHEY, CDR2 SVGAGI, per germline. Trimming took 0 bases from V and 2 from J; bases not matched to a gene: 7. The CDR3 protein is CASSYSTGPLPYEQYF. The CDR3 DNA follows: TGTGCCAGCAGTTACTCGACAGGGCCCCTTCCCTACGAGCAGTACTTC.

The sample holds one count of this clone. The J gene is TRBJ1-2, the V gene TRBV2; D is unresolved. The V gene lost 4 bases and the J gene lost 2 bases, with 14 bases spanning the gap. CDR1 is SNHLY, CDR2 FYNNEI, per germline. The CDR3 runs 15 residues. Here the CDR3 reads CASSGAGNTNYGYTF. The CDR3, as DNA: TGTGCCAGCAGTGGGGCAGGCAATACAAACTATGGCTACACCTTC.

The chain couples TRBV9 to TRBJ1-1; tentatively, D is TRBD1 (5 bases). CDR1 is SGDLS and CDR2 is YYNGEE in the germline V gene. The V and J ends lost 3 bases and 1 base respectively, with 7 bases between them. CDR3 length: 13 residues. The CDR3 loop is CASSAGPNTEAFF. In nucleotides, the CDR3 is TGTGCCAGCAGCGCGGGACCGAACACTGAAGCTTTCTTT. The whole variable domain, filled in from reference TRBV9 and TRBJ1-1, reads DSGVTQTPKHLITATGQRVTLRCSPRSGDLSVYWYQQSLDQGLQFLIQYYNGEERAKGNILERFSAQQFPDLHSELNLSSLELGDSALYFCASSAGPNTEAFFGQGTRLTVV.

There are a few counts of this clone. DNA for the CDR3: TGTGCCAGTGGAACCTCGGGGGGCACCAATCAGCCCCAGCATTTT. Residues: CASGTSGGTNQPQHF. The rearrangement uses TRBV19 and TRBJ1-5; possible D gene TRBD1, 6 bases. Germline values: CDR1 LNHDA, CDR2 SQIVND (reference sequence). Trimming pared 8 bases from V and 3 bases from J, leaving 17 bases between. The CDR3 loop spans 15 amino acids.

The chain carries TRBV4-1 and TRBJ2-6, with D unresolved. CDR3 size: 16 residues. With 2 bases removed from V and 4 bases from J, the gap between germline ends came to 12 bases. The germline V gene has CDR1 MGHRA and CDR2 YSYEKL. CDR3 nucleotides: TGCGCCAGCAGCCAACTCCTGACCGCAGGGGCCAACGTCCTGACTTTC. Protein sequence: CASSQLLTAGANVLTF.

The chain uses TRBV7-6 and TRBJ1-1; 7 nucleotides line up with TRBD1. Germline CDR1 and CDR2: SGHVS and FNYEAQ. The CDR3 runs 14 residues. V shed 3 bases and J 4 bases; nucleotides not matched to a gene: 5. CDR3 bases: TGTGCCAGCAGCTTGAACAGGGGAAGCACTGAAGCTTTCTTT. This codes for CASSLNRGSTEAFF.

This clone was detected only once. The J gene is TRBJ2-4, the V gene TRBV4-1, with 10 positions matching TRBD1. This CDR3 has 19 amino acids. Germline V lookup: CDR1 MGHRA, CDR2 YSYEKL. V gave up 0 bases and J gave up 7 bases; unmatched junction bases: 15. DNA of the CDR3: TGCGCCAGCAGCCAAGAGGGGGGGATGACAGGGGGCTATTATAACATTCAGTACTTC. Translated: CASSQEGGMTGGYYNIQYF.

This chain connects TRBV5-1 to TRBJ2-2; 12 positions agree with TRBD2. The CDR3 consists of 15 residues. The V gene's germline CDR1 is SGHRS and CDR2 YFSETQ. With V trimmed by 6 bases and J by 7 bases, 7 bases remained unmatched. CDR3 residues: CASTNRLAGDGELFF. CDR3 sequence (DNA): TGCGCCAGCACCAATCGACTAGCGGGGGACGGGGAGCTGTTTTTT. The full variable domain, its missing parts supplied by reference TRBV5-1 and TRBJ2-2, is KAGVTQTPRYLIKTRGQQVTLSCSPISGHRSVSWYQQTPGQGLQFLFEYFSETQRNKGNFPGRFSGRQFSNSRSEMNVSTLELGDSALYLCASTNRLAGDGELFFGEGSRLTVL.

This clone was counted between two and nine times. V gene TRBV7-3 combines with J gene TRBJ1-1; 8 positions match TRBD1. The CDR3 sequence is 13 residues long. Germline-derived CDR1 and CDR2 are SGHTA and FQGTGA. The junction had 7 bases not matched to a gene; V was cut back by 5 bases and J by 8 bases. In nucleotides, the CDR3 is TGTGCCAGCAGCAAATTCGGACAGGGCGAAGCTTTCTTT. Its translation is CASSKFGQGEAFF.